The next 17 T cell receptor beta chains were all read from a single sample in a study of blood T cell repertoires in COVID-19. The repertoire was sequenced with immunoSEQ multiplex PCR; TCRdb's copy has only in-frame clones and lacks some. This table has approximately 110,000 clones, 75% to 85% appearing once. Sequencing was carried out using peripheral blood. The receptors originated from a woman in her 70s with acute or convalescent COVID-19.

Regarding this clone: In the same sample, other DNA sequences code for this CDR3. The J gene is TRBJ2-7, the V gene TRBV29-1, with 8 bases lining up with TRBD1. Germline CDR1 is SQVTM and CDR2 is ANQGSEA. The CDR3 consists of 12 residues. V gave up 7 bases and J gave up 4 bases; unmatched junction bases: 6. This chain's CDR3 is CSAGTGLYEQYF. Here the CDR3 DNA reads TGCAGCGCCGGGACAGGCTTATACGAGCAGTACTTC.

The chain couples TRBV7-6 to TRBJ1-1; 8 nucleotides align to TRBD1. This CDR3 region has 14 residues. J lost 6 bases, V lost 1 base, and 4 bases had no gene match. From germline, CDR1 is SGHVS and CDR2 FNYEAQ. This CDR3 is CASSLGQGSAEAFF. The CDR3 DNA reads TGTGCCAGCAGCTTAGGACAGGGGAGCGCTGAAGCTTTCTTT. Looking up the rest from reference TRBV7-6 and TRBJ1-1 gives the full variable domain: GAGVSQSPRYKVTKRGQDVALRCDPISGHVSLYWYRQALGQGPEFLTYFNYEAQQDKSGLPNDRFSAERPEGSISTLTIQRTEQRDSAMYRCASSLGQGSAEAFFGQGTRLTVV.

The chain recombines TRBV7-2 with TRBJ2-5, with D tentatively TRBD1 (7 bases). In germline, CDR1 is SGHTA, CDR2 FQGNSA. V was shortened by 5 bases and J by 1 base, with 14 bases between the two germline ends. This CDR3 spans 15 amino acids. CDR3 DNA sequence: TGTGCCAGCAGCCAAGACAGGGAGGTCCAAGAGACCCAGTACTTC. Protein product: CASSQDREVQETQYF.

The rearrangement joins TRBV11-2 to TRBJ2-1; TRBD2 is a possible D gene (5 bases). Germline assignment: CDR1 SGHAT and CDR2 FQNNGV. The CDR3 consists of 15 residues. Deletions cut 1 base from V and 4 bases from J, with 11 bases between. The CDR3 DNA is TGTGCCAGCAGCTTAGCGGGGTTTGGATACAATGAGCAGTTCTTC. Amino acid sequence: CASSLAGFGYNEQFF.

This clone showed up just once. The chain has TRBV30 and TRBJ1-4; TRBD1 matches 8 bases. Unmatched junction bases numbered 6, after V lost 1 base and J lost 8 bases. In germline, CDR1 is GTSNPN, CDR2 SVGIG (reference sequence). This CDR3 region has 14 residues. The CDR3 sequence is CAWSDTGGYEKLFF. CDR3 sequence (DNA): TGTGCCTGGAGTGACACAGGGGGTTACGAAAAACTGTTTTTT.

This clone was counted a single time. The rearrangement links TRBV30 to TRBJ1-2, with TRBD1 matching over 7 bases. The junction had 10 bases not matched to a gene; V was cut back by 2 bases and J by 10 bases. The germline V gene has CDR1 GTSNPN and CDR2 SVGIG (reference sequence). The CDR3 runs 13 residues. The CDR3 region has the DNA TGTGCCTGGAGTCCATCGCTAACAGGGGACTACACCTTC. Its protein product is CAWSPSLTGDYTF.

V usage is TRBV9 and J usage is TRBJ2-1; 7 bases match TRBD1. Germline V gene sequence: CDR1 SGDLS, CDR2 YYNGEE. Germline trimming cut 4 bases from V and 7 bases from J; bases unmatched to any gene: 8. The CDR3 has 14 amino acids. CDR3 loop: CASSFTTGPNEQFF. CDR3 nucleotide sequence: TGTGCCAGCAGCTTTACGACAGGGCCGAATGAGCAGTTCTTC.

This clone was picked up a small number of times. The chain joins TRBV2 to TRBJ1-2; 9 bases align to TRBD1. The V and J ends lost 1 base and 3 bases, in that order; junction bases with no gene match: 9. Germline V gene data show CDR1 as SNHLY and CDR2 as FYNNEI. The CDR3 extends over 17 amino acids. The DNA for the CDR3 is TGTGCCAGCAGTGAAGGGACAGGGGATCCGGGGTACTATGGCTACACCTTC. Amino acids: CASSEGTGDPGYYGYTF.

The chain carries TRBV3-1 (or the pseudogene TRBV3-2) and TRBJ2-7; D ambiguous. From germline, CDR1 is LGHDT and CDR2 YNNKEL (reference sequence). Trimming left V 2 bases short and J 3 bases short, with 8 bases between. CDR3 length: 13 residues. CDR3 coding DNA: TGTGCCAGCAGCCAATCCCATAGCTACGAGCAGTACTTC. Encoded protein: CASSQSHSYEQYF.

This chain links TRBV6-5 with TRBJ1-5; 9 nucleotides match TRBD1. Trimming took 8 bases from V and 4 from J; bases not matched to a gene: 9. The CDR3 sequence is 15 residues long. Germline-derived CDR1 and CDR2 are MNHEY and SVGAGI. Written as DNA, the CDR3 is TGTGCCAGCGGCTGGGACAGGGTGGAAAATCAGCCCCAGCATTTT. This translates into CASGWDRVENQPQHF.

V usage is TRBV7-2 and J usage is TRBJ2-7; 9 bases map to TRBD2. Germline lookup yields CDR1 SGHTA and CDR2 FQGNSA. V shed 1 base and J 3 bases; nucleotides not matched to a gene: 4. This CDR3 comprises 15 residues. CDR3 DNA: TGTGCCAGCAGCTTAGGCGGGAGGGTTATCTACGAGCAGTACTTC. It specifies CASSLGGRVIYEQYF.

The chain employs TRBV18 and TRBJ2-2; D possibly corresponds to TRBD1 (6 bases). This CDR3 contains 14 residues. The ends were cut back, 3 bases at V and 1 base at J, with 6 bases in the middle. Germline CDR1 and CDR2: KGHSH and LQKENI. The CDR3 DNA follows: TGTGCCAGCTCACCGACAGGGAACACCGGGGAGCTGTTTTTT. It is translated as CASSPTGNTGELFF.

The CDR3 loop reads CAWSVLAVGDTQYF. For the CDR3, the DNA is TGTGCCTGGAGTGTATTAGCGGTTGGAGATACGCAGTATTTT. The rearrangement joins TRBV30 to TRBJ2-3, with D possibly being TRBD2 (6 bases). Germline assignment: CDR1 GTSNPN and CDR2 SVGIG (reference sequence). CDR3 length equals 14 residues. V was cut by 0 bases and J by 5 bases, with 12 bases left in between. Based on the CDR3 plus reference TRBV30 and TRBJ2-3, the full variable domain is SQTIHQWPATLVQPVGSPLSLECTVEGTSNPNLYWYRQAAGRGLQLLFYSVGIGQISSEVPQNLSASRPQDRQFILSSKKLLLSDSGFYLCAWSVLAVGDTQYFGPGTRLTVL.

The chain couples TRBV29-1 to TRBJ2-4; weak D call: TRBD1 (5 bases). The CDR3 has 12 residues. The germline V gene encodes CDR1 SQVTM and CDR2 ANQGSEA. The V end lost 2 bases, the J end lost 9 bases, and 11 bases lay between the germline ends. The CDR3 DNA is TGCAGCGTTGAATTAGGACAAGGCATTCAGTACTTC. Amino acid sequence: CSVELGQGIQYF.

The chain recombines TRBV28 with TRBJ1-2; D is perhaps TRBD1 (5 bases). Germline CDR1 and CDR2: MDHEN and SYDVKM. Trimming cost V 7 bases and J 1 base, with 16 bases left between them. This CDR3 is built from 15 residues. The CDR3 region has the DNA TGTGCCAGCACCCTCGGGGGTTCTCGTAACTATGGCTACACCTTC. Protein product: CASTLGGSRNYGYTF.

This clone was observed a handful of times. This chain uses TRBV9 with TRBJ1-6; 8 nucleotides align to TRBD1. Per germline, CDR1 SGDLS and CDR2 YYNGEE. The CDR3 length is 14 residues. J lost 8 bases, V lost 4 bases, and 5 bases had no gene match. The CDR3 loop reads CASSLTGEDSPLHF. The CDR3 coding sequence is TGTGCCAGCAGCTTGACAGGGGAAGATTCACCCCTCCACTTT.

The chain recombines TRBV29-1 with TRBJ2-1, with 8 bases that match TRBD1. The J segment lost 1 base and the V segment lost 5 bases, leaving 4 bases of the junction unmatched. The CDR3 runs to 14 residues. Germline assignment: CDR1 SQVTM and CDR2 ANQGSEA. CDR3 loop: CSVFRQGSYNEQFF. CDR3 nucleotide sequence: TGCAGCGTTTTTAGACAGGGGTCCTACAATGAGCAGTTCTTC.